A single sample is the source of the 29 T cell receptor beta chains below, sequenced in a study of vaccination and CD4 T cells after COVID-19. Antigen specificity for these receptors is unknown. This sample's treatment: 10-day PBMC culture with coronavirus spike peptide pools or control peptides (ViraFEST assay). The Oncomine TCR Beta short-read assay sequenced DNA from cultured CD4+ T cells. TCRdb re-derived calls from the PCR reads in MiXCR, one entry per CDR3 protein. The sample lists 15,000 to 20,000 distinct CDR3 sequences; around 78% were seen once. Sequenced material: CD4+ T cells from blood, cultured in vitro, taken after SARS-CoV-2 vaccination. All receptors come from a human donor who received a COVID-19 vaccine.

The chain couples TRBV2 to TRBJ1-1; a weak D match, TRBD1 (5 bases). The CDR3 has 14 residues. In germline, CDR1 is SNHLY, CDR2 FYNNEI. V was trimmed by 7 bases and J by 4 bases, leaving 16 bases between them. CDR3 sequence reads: CASTAGHMGTEAFF. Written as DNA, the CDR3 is TGTGCCAGCACGGCAGGGCATATGGGCACTGAAGCTTTCTTT.

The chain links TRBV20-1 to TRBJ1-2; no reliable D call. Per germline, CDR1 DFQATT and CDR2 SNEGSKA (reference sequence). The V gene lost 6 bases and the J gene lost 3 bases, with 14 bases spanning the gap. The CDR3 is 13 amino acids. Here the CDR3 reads CSAHYGDHYGYTF. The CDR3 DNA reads TGCAGTGCCCATTACGGGGATCACTATGGCTACACCTTC.

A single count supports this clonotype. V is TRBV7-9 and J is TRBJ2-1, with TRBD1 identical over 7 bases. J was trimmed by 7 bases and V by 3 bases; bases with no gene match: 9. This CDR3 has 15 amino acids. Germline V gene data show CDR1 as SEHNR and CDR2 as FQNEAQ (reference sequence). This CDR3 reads CASSFGTAPGNEQFF. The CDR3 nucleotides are TGTGCCAGCAGCTTTGGGACAGCGCCGGGTAATGAGCAGTTCTTC.

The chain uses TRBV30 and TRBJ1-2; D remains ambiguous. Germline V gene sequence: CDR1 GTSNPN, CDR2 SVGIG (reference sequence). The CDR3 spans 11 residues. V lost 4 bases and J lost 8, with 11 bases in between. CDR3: CAWTEGRGYTF. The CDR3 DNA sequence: TGTGCCTGGACGGAAGGGCGGGGCTACACCTTC. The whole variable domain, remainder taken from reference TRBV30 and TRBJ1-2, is SQTIHQWPATLVQPVGSPLSLECTVEGTSNPNLYWYRQAAGRGLQLLFYSVGIGQISSEVPQNLSASRPQDRQFILSSKKLLLSDSGFYLCAWTEGRGYTFGSGTRLTVV.

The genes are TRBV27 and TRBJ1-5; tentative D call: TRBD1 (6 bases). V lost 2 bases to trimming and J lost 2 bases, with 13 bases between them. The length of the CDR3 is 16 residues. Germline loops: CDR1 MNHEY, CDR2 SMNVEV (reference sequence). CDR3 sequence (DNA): TGTGCCAGCAGTTTACGGAAAACAGGGCGCAATCAGCCCCAGCATTTT. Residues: CASSLRKTGRNQPQHF.

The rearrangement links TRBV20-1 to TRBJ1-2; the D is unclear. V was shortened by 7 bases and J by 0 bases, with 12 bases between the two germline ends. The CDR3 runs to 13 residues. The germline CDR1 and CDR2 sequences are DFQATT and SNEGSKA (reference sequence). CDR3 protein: CSVLTKSNYGYTF. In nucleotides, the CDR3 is TGCAGTGTTCTAACCAAATCTAACTATGGCTACACCTTC.

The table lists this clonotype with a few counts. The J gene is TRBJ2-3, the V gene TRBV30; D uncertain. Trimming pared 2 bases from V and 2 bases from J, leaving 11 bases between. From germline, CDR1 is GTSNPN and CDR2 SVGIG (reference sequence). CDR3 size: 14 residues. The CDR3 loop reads CAWSRRVDTDTQYF. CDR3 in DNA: TGTGCCTGGAGTCGCCGTGTCGACACAGATACGCAGTATTTT.

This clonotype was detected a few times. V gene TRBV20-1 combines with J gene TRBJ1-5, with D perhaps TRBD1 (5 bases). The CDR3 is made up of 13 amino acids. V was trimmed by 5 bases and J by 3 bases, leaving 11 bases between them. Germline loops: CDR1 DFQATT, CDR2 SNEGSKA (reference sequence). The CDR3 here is CSAEGPSNQPQHF. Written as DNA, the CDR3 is TGCAGTGCTGAGGGACCATCCAATCAGCCCCAGCATTTT.

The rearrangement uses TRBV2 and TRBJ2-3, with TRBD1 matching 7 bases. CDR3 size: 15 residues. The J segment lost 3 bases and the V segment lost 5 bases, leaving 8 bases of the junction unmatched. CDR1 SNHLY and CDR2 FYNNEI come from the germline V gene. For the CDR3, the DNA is TGTGCCAGCAGTTCTCGGGACAGCTCGACAGATACGCAGTATTTT. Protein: CASSSRDSSTDTQYF.

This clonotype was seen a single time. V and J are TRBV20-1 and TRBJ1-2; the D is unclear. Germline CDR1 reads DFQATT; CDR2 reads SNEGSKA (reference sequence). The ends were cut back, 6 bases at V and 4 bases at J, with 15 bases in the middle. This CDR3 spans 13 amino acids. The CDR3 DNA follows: TGCAGTGCCTGGACTGGGAGAGGCTATGGCTACACCTTC. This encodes CSAWTGRGYGYTF.

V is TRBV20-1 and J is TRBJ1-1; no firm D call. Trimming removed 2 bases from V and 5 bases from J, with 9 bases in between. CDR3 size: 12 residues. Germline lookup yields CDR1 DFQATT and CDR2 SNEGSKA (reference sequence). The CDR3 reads CSARTEGTEAFF. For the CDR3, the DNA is TGCAGTGCTAGAACAGAGGGAACTGAAGCTTTCTTT.

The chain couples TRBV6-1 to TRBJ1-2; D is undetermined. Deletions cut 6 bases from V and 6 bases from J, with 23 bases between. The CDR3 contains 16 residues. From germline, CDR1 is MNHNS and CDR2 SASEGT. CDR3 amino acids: CASSDPHYGRLNGYTF. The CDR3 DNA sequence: TGTGCCAGCAGCGACCCCCACTACGGACGGCTTAATGGCTACACCTTC.

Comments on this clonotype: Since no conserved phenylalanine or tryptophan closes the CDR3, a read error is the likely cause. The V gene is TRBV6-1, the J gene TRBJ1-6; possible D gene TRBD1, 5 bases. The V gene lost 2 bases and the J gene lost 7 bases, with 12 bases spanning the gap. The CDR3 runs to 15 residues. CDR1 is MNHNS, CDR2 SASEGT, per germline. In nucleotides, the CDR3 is TGTGCCAGCAGTGAATATGGACGGACAAATTCACCCCTCCACCTT. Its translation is CASSEYGRTNSPLHL.

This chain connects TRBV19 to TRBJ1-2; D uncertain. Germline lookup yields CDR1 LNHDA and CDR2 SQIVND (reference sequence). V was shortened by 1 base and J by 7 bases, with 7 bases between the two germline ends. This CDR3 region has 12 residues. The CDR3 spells CASSIVESGYTF. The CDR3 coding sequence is TGTGCCAGTAGTATAGTAGAGTCTGGCTACACCTTC.

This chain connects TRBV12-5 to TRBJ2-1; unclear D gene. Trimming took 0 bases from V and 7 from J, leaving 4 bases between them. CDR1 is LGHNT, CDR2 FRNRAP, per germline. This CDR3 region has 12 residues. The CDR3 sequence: CASGLVGNEQFF. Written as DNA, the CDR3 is TGTGCTAGTGGTTTGGTCGGAAATGAGCAGTTCTTC.

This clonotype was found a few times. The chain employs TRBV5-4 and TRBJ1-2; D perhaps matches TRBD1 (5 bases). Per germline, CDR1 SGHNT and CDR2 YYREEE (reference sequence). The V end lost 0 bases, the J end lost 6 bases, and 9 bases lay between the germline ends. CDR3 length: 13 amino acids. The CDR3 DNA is TGTGCCAGCAGCTTGGCAGGGAGGGATGGCTACACCTTC. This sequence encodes CASSLAGRDGYTF.

The CDR3 DNA is TGTGCCAGCAGAGGCAGGCTAAATTCACCCCTCCACTTT. Translated: CASRGRLNSPLHF. The V call is TRBV2, the J call TRBJ1-6, with D hard to call. V dropped 6 bases and J dropped 7 bases, with 10 bases sitting between them. The CDR3 length is 13 residues. Germline loops: CDR1 SNHLY, CDR2 FYNNEI. Full variable domain (rest looked up from reference TRBV2 and TRBJ1-6): EPEVTQTPSHQVTQMGQEVILRCVPISNHLYFYWYRQILGQKVEFLVSFYNNEISEKSEIFDDQFSVERPDGSNFTLKIRSTKLEDSAMYFCASRGRLNSPLHFGNGTRLTVT.

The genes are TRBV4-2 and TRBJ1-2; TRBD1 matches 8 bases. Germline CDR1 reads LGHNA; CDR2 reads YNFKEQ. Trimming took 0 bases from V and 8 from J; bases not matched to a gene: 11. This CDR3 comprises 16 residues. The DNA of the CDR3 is TGTGCCAGCAGCCAAGATCCGGGCAGGGGGCGTGCGGGCTACACCTTC. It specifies CASSQDPGRGRAGYTF.

This CDR3 is CASSLVPTGGWGTEAFF. CDR3 DNA sequence: TGTGCCAGCAGCTTAGTTCCCACAGGGGGATGGGGAACTGAAGCTTTCTTT. The chain uses TRBV7-2 and TRBJ1-1; 8 bases match TRBD1. Germline trimming cut 1 base from V and 5 bases from J; bases unmatched to any gene: 12. Per germline, CDR1 SGHTA and CDR2 FQGNSA. The CDR3 spans 17 residues.

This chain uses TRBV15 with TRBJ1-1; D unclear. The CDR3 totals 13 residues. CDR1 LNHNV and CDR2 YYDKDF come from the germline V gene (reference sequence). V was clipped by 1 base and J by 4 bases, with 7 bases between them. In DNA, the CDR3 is TGTGCCACCAGCAGAGTTTCGTCCACTGAAGCTTTCTTT. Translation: CATSRVSSTEAFF. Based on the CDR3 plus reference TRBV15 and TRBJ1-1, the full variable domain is DAMVIQNPRYQVTQFGKPVTLSCSQTLNHNVMYWYQQKSSQAPKLLFHYYDKDFNNEADTPDNFQSRRPNTSFCFLDIRSPGLGDTAMYLCATSRVSSTEAFFGQGTRLTVV.

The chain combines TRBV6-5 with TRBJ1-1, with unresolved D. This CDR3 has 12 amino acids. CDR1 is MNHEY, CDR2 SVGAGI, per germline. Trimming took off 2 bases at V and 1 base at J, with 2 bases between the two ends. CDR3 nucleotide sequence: TGTGCCAGCAGTTACCAGAACACTGAAGCTTTCTTT. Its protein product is CASSYQNTEAFF.

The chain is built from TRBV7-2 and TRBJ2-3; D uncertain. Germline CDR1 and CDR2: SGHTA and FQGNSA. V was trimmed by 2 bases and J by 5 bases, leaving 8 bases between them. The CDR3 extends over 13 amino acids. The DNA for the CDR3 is TGTGCCAGCAGCTTAAGACGGCGAGATACGCAGTATTTT. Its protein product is CASSLRRRDTQYF.

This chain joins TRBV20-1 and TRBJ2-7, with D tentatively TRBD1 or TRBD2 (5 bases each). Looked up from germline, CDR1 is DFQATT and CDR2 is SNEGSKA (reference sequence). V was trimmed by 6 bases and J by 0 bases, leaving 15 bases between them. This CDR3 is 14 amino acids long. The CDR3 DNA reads TGCAGTGCCAAGAAACCAGGGAGCTCCTACGAGCAGTACTTC. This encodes CSAKKPGSSYEQYF.

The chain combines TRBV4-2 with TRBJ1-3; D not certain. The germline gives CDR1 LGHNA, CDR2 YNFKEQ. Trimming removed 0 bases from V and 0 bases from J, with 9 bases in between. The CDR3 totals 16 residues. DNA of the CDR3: TGTGCCAGCAGCCAAGATAACGGATTCTCTGGAAACACCATATATTTT. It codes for CASSQDNGFSGNTIYF.

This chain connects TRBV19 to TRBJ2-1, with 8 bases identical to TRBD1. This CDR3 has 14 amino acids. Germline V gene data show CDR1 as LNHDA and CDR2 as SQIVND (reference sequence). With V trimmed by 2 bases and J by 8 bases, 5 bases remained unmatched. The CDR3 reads CASSIQGAVHEQFF. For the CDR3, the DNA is TGTGCCAGTAGTATACAGGGGGCTGTCCATGAGCAGTTCTTC. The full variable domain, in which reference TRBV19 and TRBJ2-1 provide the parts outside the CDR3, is DGGITQSPKYLFRKEGQNVTLSCEQNLNHDAMYWYRQDPGQGLRLIYYSQIVNDFQKGDIAEGYSVSREKKESFPLTVTSAQKNPTAFYLCASSIQGAVHEQFFGPGTRLTVL.

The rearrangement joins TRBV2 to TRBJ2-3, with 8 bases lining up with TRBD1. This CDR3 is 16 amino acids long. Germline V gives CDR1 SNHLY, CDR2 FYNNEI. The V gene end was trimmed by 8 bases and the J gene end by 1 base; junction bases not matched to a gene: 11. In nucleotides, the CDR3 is TGTGCCAGCTCCTTCCGACAGGGGCCGCGCACAGATACGCAGTATTTT. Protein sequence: CASSFRQGPRTDTQYF.

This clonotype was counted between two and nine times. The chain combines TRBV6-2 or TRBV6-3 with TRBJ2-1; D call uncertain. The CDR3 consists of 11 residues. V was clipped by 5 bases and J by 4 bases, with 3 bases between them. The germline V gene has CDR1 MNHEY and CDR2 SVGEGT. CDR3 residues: CASSIYNEQFF. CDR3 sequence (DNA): TGTGCCAGCAGTATTTACAATGAGCAGTTCTTC.

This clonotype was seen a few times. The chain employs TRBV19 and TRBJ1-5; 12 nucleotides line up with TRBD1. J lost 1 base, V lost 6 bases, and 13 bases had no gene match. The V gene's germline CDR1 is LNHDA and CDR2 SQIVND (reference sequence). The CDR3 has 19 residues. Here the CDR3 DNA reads TGTGCCAGTAGGGGAAGGGACAGGGGGCGCTGGGAAAGCAATCAGCCCCAGCATTTT. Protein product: CASRGRDRGRWESNQPQHF.

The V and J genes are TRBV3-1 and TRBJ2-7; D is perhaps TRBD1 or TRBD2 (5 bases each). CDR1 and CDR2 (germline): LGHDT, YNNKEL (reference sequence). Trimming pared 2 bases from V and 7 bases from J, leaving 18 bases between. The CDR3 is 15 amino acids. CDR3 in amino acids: CASSQMSGDPGEQYF. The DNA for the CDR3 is TGTGCCAGCAGCCAAATGTCCGGGGACCCTGGGGAGCAGTACTTC.